This is a list of T cell receptor beta chains from one sample in a study of blood T cell repertoires in COVID-19. Profiled with immunoSEQ multiplex PCR; TCRdb holds only in-frame clones, not every one. The data contain just under 50,000 clones, 75% to 85% of them singletons. Sequencing was performed on peripheral blood. The receptors derive from a human donor in a cohort sampled during active COVID-19. Each CDR3 is given with its conserved first and last residue. Fields, in order: clone size, V gene, J gene, CDR3 length, CDR3 protein. For some rows the clone size is stated as once, few or many, or as a class when expanded; others skip it.

abundance: NA; v_gene: TRBV7-9; j_gene: TRBJ1-2; len: 16; CDR3aa: CASSSPGQTKPYGYTF
abundance: NA; v_gene: TRBV19; j_gene: TRBJ1-6; len: 14; CDR3aa: CASSIEGNNSPLHF
abundance: NA; v_gene: TRBV6-6; j_gene: TRBJ2-1; len: 14; CDR3aa: CASSQGTSKSEQFF
abundance: once; v_gene: TRBV11-3; j_gene: TRBJ2-1; len: 15; CDR3aa: CASSLSGSSYNEQFF
abundance: once; v_gene: TRBV3-1/TRBV3-2; j_gene: TRBJ2-5; len: 17; CDR3aa: CASSQGGTSGKGETQYF
abundance: few; v_gene: TRBV30; j_gene: TRBJ2-7; len: 15; CDR3aa: CAWRLTGTEVGEQYF
abundance: NA; v_gene: TRBV4-3; j_gene: TRBJ2-1; len: 16; CDR3aa: CASSPRPAGDINEQFF
abundance: NA; v_gene: TRBV5-1; j_gene: TRBJ2-1; len: 15; CDR3aa: CASSSSGISHNEQFF
abundance: few; v_gene: TRBV12-3/TRBV12-4; j_gene: TRBJ1-5; len: 13; CDR3aa: CASSGQDNQPQHF
abundance: NA; v_gene: TRBV19; j_gene: TRBJ1-4; len: 14; CDR3aa: CASKRPGSNEKLFF
abundance: NA; v_gene: TRBV19; j_gene: TRBJ2-5; len: 18; CDR3aa: CASSIGASGSGVIETQYF
abundance: few; v_gene: TRBV28; j_gene: TRBJ1-5; len: 16; CDR3aa: CASSPGTGGSNQPQHF
abundance: NA; v_gene: TRBV7-6; j_gene: TRBJ2-5; len: 18; CDR3aa: CASSPKVLAGDLEETQYF
abundance: once; v_gene: TRBV6-4; j_gene: TRBJ2-1; len: 18; CDR3aa: CASSDTDFGLAGGNEQFF
abundance: NA; v_gene: TRBV24-1; j_gene: TRBJ2-1; len: 18; CDR3aa: CATSESSGKEFIYNEQFF
abundance: NA; v_gene: TRBV5-6; j_gene: TRBJ2-4; len: 13; CDR3aa: CASSLSAGNIQYF
abundance: few; v_gene: TRBV7-9; j_gene: TRBJ1-6; len: 13; CDR3aa: CASSRGDRSPLHF
abundance: once; v_gene: TRBV30; j_gene: TRBJ1-5; len: 13; CDR3aa: CAWSAWDRQPQHF
abundance: NA; v_gene: TRBV6-5; j_gene: TRBJ1-4; len: 12; CDR3aa: CATRSANEKLFF
abundance: few; v_gene: TRBV5-1; j_gene: TRBJ2-1; len: 13; CDR3aa: CASSFLAVNEQFF
abundance: NA; v_gene: TRBV19; j_gene: TRBJ1-2; len: 12; CDR3aa: CASSAGVYGYTF
abundance: NA; v_gene: TRBV6-5; j_gene: TRBJ2-3; len: 16; CDR3aa: CASSYSAASGTDTQYF
abundance: NA; v_gene: TRBV9; j_gene: TRBJ2-1; len: 15; CDR3aa: CASSVSGDSYNEQFF
abundance: NA; v_gene: TRBV29-1; j_gene: TRBJ2-5; len: 15; CDR3aa: CSVEAGGRVQETQYF
abundance: once; v_gene: TRBV24-1; j_gene: TRBJ2-7; len: 16; CDR3aa: CATSAREGQGSNEQYF
abundance: NA; v_gene: TRBV3-1/TRBV3-2; j_gene: TRBJ2-5; len: 17; CDR3aa: CASSQAGGRAPSVTQYF
abundance: few; v_gene: TRBV5-1; j_gene: TRBJ1-5; len: 16; CDR3aa: CASSLQGQGMGQPQHF
abundance: NA; v_gene: TRBV10-1; j_gene: TRBJ2-7; len: 14; CDR3aa: CASSERVSSYEQYF
abundance: few; v_gene: TRBV5-4; j_gene: TRBJ2-7; len: 14; CDR3aa: CASSLLASTYEQYF
abundance: NA; v_gene: TRBV5-1; j_gene: TRBJ2-3; len: 13; CDR3aa: CASKTSGTDTQYF
abundance: NA; v_gene: TRBV5-5; j_gene: TRBJ1-5; len: 17; CDR3aa: CASSLEGAGASNQPQHF
abundance: NA; v_gene: TRBV7-9; j_gene: TRBJ1-5; len: 16; CDR3aa: CASSHSGGTGNQPQHF
abundance: NA; v_gene: TRBV30; j_gene: TRBJ1-1; len: 10; CDR3aa: CAWSLTEAFF
abundance: NA; v_gene: TRBV5-5; j_gene: TRBJ1-2; len: 17; CDR3aa: CASSLRATTSSNYGYTF
abundance: NA; v_gene: TRBV11-2; j_gene: TRBJ2-1; len: 16; CDR3aa: CASSLLLASTYNEQFF
abundance: NA; v_gene: TRBV5-1; j_gene: TRBJ2-1; len: 11; CDR3aa: CASSEVNEQFF